These 11 T cell receptor beta chains were all obtained from the same sample, sequenced in a study of CD8 T cells in Susac syndrome. When the RNA was reverse transcribed, random hexamers were used with an input of about 0.45 to 1 ug. TCRdb recomputed calls from the immunoSEQ multiplex PCR reads with MiXCR, one row per CDR3 protein. Among fewer than 150,000 distinct CDR3 sequences, 95% were seen once, and the ten largest hold approximately 0.18%. Specimen: CD8+ T cells from PBMCs. These receptors came from a human donor with Susac syndrome.

The chain recombines TRBV3-1 with TRBJ2-7; 7 positions match TRBD1. Germline loops: CDR1 LGHDT, CDR2 YNNKEL (reference sequence). Trimming cost V 1 base and J 6 bases; bases outside gene matches: 9. The CDR3 has 15 residues. The DNA of the CDR3 is TGTGCCAGCAGCCAAGCCCAACAGGGGATGGGCGAGCAGTACTTC. It is translated as CASSQAQQGMGEQYF.

The rearrangement links TRBV5-4 to TRBJ2-1; 11 bases match TRBD2. This CDR3 is 16 amino acids long. Per the germline V gene, CDR1 is SGHNT and CDR2 is YYREEE (reference sequence). The junction had 10 bases not matched to a gene; V was cut back by 2 bases and J by 9 bases. The CDR3 nucleotides are TGTGCCAGCAGCTTTCGAATAGCGGGAGGGATGGGTGAGCAGTTCTTC. Encoded protein: CASSFRIAGGMGEQFF.

The chain employs TRBV28 and TRBJ2-2, with 8 bases that match TRBD2. The CDR3 is 16 residues long. Per germline, CDR1 MDHEN and CDR2 SYDVKM. The V and J ends lost 2 bases and 1 base, in that order; junction bases with no gene match: 3. This CDR3 reads CASSLGSGRNTGELFF. CDR3 in DNA: TGTGCCAGCAGTTTAGGGAGCGGGAGGAACACCGGGGAGCTGTTTTTT. The full variable domain, its missing parts supplied by reference TRBV28 and TRBJ2-2, is DVKVTQSSRYLVKRTGEKVFLECVQDMDHENMFWYRQDPGLGLRLIYFSYDVKMKEKGDIPEGYSVSREKKERFSLILESASTNQTSMYLCASSLGSGRNTGELFFGEGSRLTVL.

The rearrangement uses TRBV7-2 and TRBJ1-1; D gene ambiguous. The germline V gene encodes CDR1 SGHTA and CDR2 FQGNSA. V lost 5 bases and J 0 bases, leaving 16 bases between the germline ends. This CDR3 is 16 amino acids long. CDR3 region: CASSRGAFGMNTEAFF. CDR3 sequence (DNA): TGTGCCAGCAGCCGCGGAGCGTTCGGGATGAACACTGAAGCTTTCTTT.

The gene calls are TRBV6-1 and TRBJ1-1; D unclear. The CDR3 length is 11 residues. The V gene's germline CDR1 is MNHNS and CDR2 SASEGT. The CDR3 DNA reads as TGTGCGATAAGGGAGAACACTGAAGCTTTCTTT. It translates to CAIRENTEAFF.

This clonotype was recorded only once. The chain uses TRBV13 and TRBJ2-7; D possibly corresponds to TRBD2 (5 bases). In germline, CDR1 is PRHDT, CDR2 FYEKMQ (reference sequence). The ends were cut back, 3 bases at V and 0 bases at J, with 6 bases in the middle. The CDR3 is made up of 13 amino acids. The CDR3 coding sequence is TGTGCCAGCAGCTTGCGGGTCTCCTACGAGCAGTACTTC. As protein: CASSLRVSYEQYF. The full variable domain, completed using reference TRBV13 and TRBJ2-7, is AAGVIQSPRHLIKEKRETATLKCYPIPRHDTVYWYQQGPGQDPQFLISFYEKMQSDKGSIPDRFSAQQFSDYHSELNMSSLELGDSALYFCASSLRVSYEQYFGPGTRLTVT.

The V gene is TRBV6-1, the J gene TRBJ1-1; D remains ambiguous. The CDR3 sequence is 12 residues long. Germline V gene sequence: CDR1 MNHNS, CDR2 SASEGT. V lost 0 bases and J 6 bases, leaving 5 bases between the germline ends. The CDR3: CASSEAGAEAFF. The CDR3 DNA reads as TGTGCCAGCAGTGAAGCTGGGGCTGAAGCTTTCTTT.

This clonotype was seen only once. The V and J genes are TRBV7-2 and TRBJ2-1, with a weak D call TRBD2 (6 bases). Trimming cost V 1 base and J 8 bases, with 27 bases left between them. CDR1 is SGHTA, CDR2 FQGNSA, per germline. The CDR3 extends over 19 amino acids. The chain's CDR3 is CASSLVPYFVDGSPHEQFF. DNA for the CDR3: TGTGCCAGCAGCTTAGTGCCTTATTTTGTAGACGGGAGCCCCCATGAGCAGTTCTTC.

The chain uses TRBV12-3 or TRBV12-4 and TRBJ2-1, with 10 bases that match TRBD2. This CDR3 contains 16 residues. V shed 6 bases and J 2 bases; nucleotides not matched to a gene: 7. The CDR3 nucleotides are TGTGCCAGCAGCACCCTAGCGGGAGCGACCTACAATGAGCAGTTCTTC. Translating gives CASSTLAGATYNEQFF.

This chain links TRBV4-1 with TRBJ2-4, with D unresolved. The CDR3 sequence is 11 residues long. Trimming took 1 base from V and 7 from J, leaving 2 bases between them. The germline gives CDR1 MGHRA, CDR2 YSYEKL. In nucleotides, the CDR3 is TGCGCCAGCAGCCAAGCTAACATTCAGTACTTC. Its translation: CASSQANIQYF.

The V and J genes are TRBV6-5 and TRBJ1-2; TRBD1 aligns across 7 bases. Germline-derived CDR1 and CDR2 are MNHEY and SVGAGI. J lost 7 bases, V lost 5 bases, and 10 bases had no gene match. This CDR3 has 14 residues. The CDR3, as DNA: TGTGCCAGCAGTGGAGCCCCTGACAGGGCTGGCTACACCTTC. Protein sequence: CASSGAPDRAGYTF.